A selection of T cell receptor beta chains follows, all from one sample in a study of blood T cell repertoires in COVID-19. TCRdb's copy holds only in-frame clones and misses some; the assay was immunoSEQ multiplex PCR. The sample yields roughly 200,000 clones, more than 75% seen once. The material sequenced was peripheral blood. Receptors were obtained from a man in his forties with active or convalescent COVID-19. The conserved cysteine and the conserved F or W are not part of the CDR3 here.

j_gene	v_gene	CDR3aa
TRBJ1-4	TRBV19	ASSIIWEGEKLF
TRBJ1-1	TRBV4-2	ASSQDPHGVNTEAF
TRBJ2-6	TRBV7-9	ASSPGTGGNLFGANVLT
TRBJ1-3	TRBV29-1	SVVSNGNTIY
TRBJ2-7	TRBV19	ASSMATGLYEQY
TRBJ2-7	TRBV19	ASGTNRAKGLEQY
TRBJ2-3	TRBV11-3	ASSLDPGLAGSTDTQY
TRBJ1-1	TRBV6-6	ASSETGSLGTEAF
TRBJ1-6	TRBV14	ASSQDRSGSPLH
TRBJ2-3	TRBV5-1	ASSPPGQSGDTQY
TRBJ2-1	TRBV3-1/TRBV3-2	ASSRRDGGGNEQF
TRBJ2-7	TRBV7-6	ASSSIVGGRPYEQY
TRBJ2-7	TRBV7-2	ASSLSQWEQY
TRBJ1-5	TRBV2	ASKAGALRSDSNQPQH
TRBJ1-1	TRBV2	ASSVQGPNTEAF
TRBJ1-1	TRBV6-5	ASSIPGLTNTEAF
TRBJ1-1	TRBV27	ASSLRGPNTEAF
TRBJ1-4	TRBV7-2	ASSSQGRDDEKLF
TRBJ2-7	TRBV5-1	ASSSTIPGLGSYEQY
TRBJ2-1	TRBV23-1	ASQSSEGVSYNEQF
TRBJ1-3	TRBV28	ASSLTGTGIGNTIY
TRBJ2-3	TRBV29-1	SVEDPQQITDTQY